These 13 T cell receptor beta chains were sequenced from one sample in a study of T-cell reconstitution after alpha-beta-depleted transplantation in children. It was with unique molecular identifiers that the TCRbeta library was prepared. Each CDR3 protein is one row after TCRdb ran MiXCR on the PCR reads. The table includes about 360,000 distinct CDR3 sequences, 10% to 15% detected once. Sequencing used PBMCs, obtained from the stem cell graft. The source of these receptors is a human donor who donated a stem cell graft to a child with Fanconi anemia.

This clonotype has ten or more counts. The rearrangement uses TRBV29-1 and TRBJ1-4; 9 nucleotides agree with TRBD1. Germline CDR1 is SQVTM and CDR2 is ANQGSEA. This CDR3 is 13 amino acids long. V was clipped by 7 bases and J by 8 bases; unmatched bases: 8. The CDR3 DNA follows: TGCAGCGCCGACCCGGGACAGGGCGAAAAACTGTTTTTT. Encoded protein: CSADPGQGEKLFF.

The chain combines TRBV5-1 with TRBJ2-7, with 7 positions matching TRBD2. CDR1 and CDR2 from the germline V gene are SGHRS and YFSETQ. This CDR3 spans 13 amino acids. V shed 0 bases, J shed 6 bases, and the junction held 3 bases outside the gene matches. The CDR3 DNA reads TGCGCCAGCAGCTTGGGTTCGGGAGGCGAGCAGTACGTC. Translation gives CASSLGSGGEQYV.

This clonotype was seen a handful of times. Here the CDR3 DNA reads TGTGCCAGCAGCTCCGTAGGGGCAGGGCCGGAAGCTTTCTTT. Amino acids: CASSSVGAGPEAFF. The chain joins TRBV13 to TRBJ1-1; a possible D gene is TRBD1 (5 bases). V lost 4 bases to trimming and J lost 8 bases, with 17 bases between them. The CDR3 length is 14 residues. Germline V gene lookup returns CDR1 PRHDT and CDR2 FYEKMQ (reference sequence).

This clonotype was seen once. This chain connects TRBV5-5 to TRBJ2-3; weak D call: TRBD2 (6 bases). Germline V gene lookup returns CDR1 SGHKS and CDR2 YYEKEE (reference sequence). The CDR3 runs 17 residues. V was shortened by 4 bases and J by 2 bases, with 20 bases between the two germline ends. CDR3 amino acids: CASSIRGGWGTTDTQYF. CDR3 DNA: TGTGCCAGCAGCATAAGGGGAGGATGGGGGACCACAGATACGCAGTATTTT.

This clonotype has a count of ten or more. The V call is TRBV5-1, the J call TRBJ2-1; D may be TRBD1 or TRBD2 (5 bases each). The V end lost 4 bases, the J end lost 7 bases, and 15 bases lay between the germline ends. The CDR3 sequence is 14 residues long. From germline, CDR1 is SGHRS and CDR2 YFSETQ. The CDR3: CASSLGTSRNEQFF. The CDR3 bases are TGCGCCAGCAGCCTCGGGACCTCACGAAATGAGCAGTTCTTC. Complete variable domain (other parts from reference TRBV5-1 and TRBJ2-1): KAGVTQTPRYLIKTRGQQVTLSCSPISGHRSVSWYQQTPGQGLQFLFEYFSETQRNKGNFPGRFSGRQFSNSRSEMNVSTLELGDSALYLCASSLGTSRNEQFFGPGTRLTVL.

The chain carries TRBV6-1 and TRBJ1-2; D is perhaps TRBD1 (6 bases). The ends were cut back, 6 bases at V and 6 bases at J, with 14 bases in the middle. The CDR3 length is 13 residues. The V gene's germline CDR1 is MNHNS and CDR2 SASEGT. This CDR3 reads CASSLLRGHGYTF. In DNA form, the CDR3 reads TGTGCCAGCAGCCTATTGCGGGGGCATGGCTACACCTTC.

The chain has TRBV12-3 or TRBV12-4 and TRBJ2-1; D is perhaps TRBD1 (7 bases). The CDR3 runs to 11 residues. V was trimmed by 5 bases and J by 12 bases, leaving 11 bases between them. The CDR3 sequence is CASSPRDRQFF. The DNA of the CDR3 is TGTGCCAGCAGTCCGCGGGACAGGCAGTTCTTC.

The CDR3 region is CASSLGAGYASSVKYF. In DNA, the CDR3 is TGTGCCAGCAGCTTAGGGGCGGGGTATGCAAGTTCGGTGAAATACTTC. The chain links TRBV7-2 to TRBJ2-7; D possibly corresponds to TRBD2 (6 bases). Trimming stripped 1 base from V and 13 bases from J, with 26 bases between. The germline V gene has CDR1 SGHTA and CDR2 FQGNSA. This CDR3 has 16 amino acids.

This clonotype showed up many times. This chain joins TRBV6-1 and TRBJ1-2; D might be TRBD1 (5 bases). The CDR3 extends over 13 amino acids. The germline CDR1 and CDR2 sequences are MNHNS and SASEGT. V lost 4 bases and J 8 bases, leaving 14 bases between the germline ends. CDR3 sequence: CASSGRGRRGYTF. Written as DNA, the CDR3 is TGTGCCAGCAGTGGCCGGGGCCGGAGGGGCTACACCTTC.

This clonotype was seen only a few times. The rearrangement links TRBV20-1 to TRBJ1-4; D call uncertain. Germline V gives CDR1 DFQATT, CDR2 SNEGSKA (reference sequence). Trimming removed 3 bases from V and 5 bases from J, with 7 bases in between. The CDR3 has 12 amino acids. DNA of the CDR3: TGCAGTGCTAGTGGATACAATGAAAAACTGTTTTTT. Translation gives CSASGYNEKLFF.

The CDR3 reads CASSPKQGKSTEAFF. The CDR3 bases are TGTGCCAGCTCACCAAAGCAGGGGAAGAGCACTGAAGCTTTCTTT. V usage is TRBV18 and J usage is TRBJ1-1; the D gene is possibly TRBD1 (6 bases). CDR3 size: 15 residues. V dropped 2 bases and J dropped 4 bases, with 14 bases sitting between them. CDR1 is KGHSH and CDR2 is LQKENI in the germline V gene.

This chain joins TRBV27 and TRBJ1-1; no clear D gene. The V gene lost 9 bases and the J gene lost 1 base, with 12 bases spanning the gap. Germline CDR1 reads MNHEY; CDR2 reads SMNVEV (reference sequence). CDR3 length equals 13 residues. CDR3 nucleotide sequence: TGTGCCAGTGCAGTCGTGGGGAACACTGAAGCTTTCTTT. Its protein product is CASAVVGNTEAFF.

This clonotype has at least ten counts. The chain combines TRBV5-1 with TRBJ2-2; D unclear. Per the germline V gene, CDR1 is SGHRS and CDR2 is YFSETQ. The CDR3 runs to 13 residues. Deletions cut 0 bases from V and 4 bases from J, with 4 bases between. Here the CDR3 reads CASSLAPTGELFF. As DNA, the CDR3 is TGCGCCAGCAGCTTGGCCCCCACCGGGGAGCTGTTTTTT.